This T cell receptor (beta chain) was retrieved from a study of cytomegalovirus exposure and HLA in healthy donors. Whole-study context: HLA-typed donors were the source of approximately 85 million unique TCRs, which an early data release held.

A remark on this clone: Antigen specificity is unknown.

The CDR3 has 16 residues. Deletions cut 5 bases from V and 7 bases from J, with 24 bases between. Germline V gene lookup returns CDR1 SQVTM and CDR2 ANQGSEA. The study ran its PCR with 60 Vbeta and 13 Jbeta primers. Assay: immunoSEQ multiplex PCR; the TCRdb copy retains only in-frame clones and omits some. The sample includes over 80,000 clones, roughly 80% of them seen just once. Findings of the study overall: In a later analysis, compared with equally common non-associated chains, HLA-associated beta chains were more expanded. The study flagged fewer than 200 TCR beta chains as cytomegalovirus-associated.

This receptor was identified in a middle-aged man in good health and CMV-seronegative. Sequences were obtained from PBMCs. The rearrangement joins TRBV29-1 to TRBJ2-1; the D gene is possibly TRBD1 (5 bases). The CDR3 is CSVHPYLGRVENEQFF. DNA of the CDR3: TGCAGCGTTCACCCCTATCTGGGCAGGGTTGAAAATGAGCAGTTCTTC.